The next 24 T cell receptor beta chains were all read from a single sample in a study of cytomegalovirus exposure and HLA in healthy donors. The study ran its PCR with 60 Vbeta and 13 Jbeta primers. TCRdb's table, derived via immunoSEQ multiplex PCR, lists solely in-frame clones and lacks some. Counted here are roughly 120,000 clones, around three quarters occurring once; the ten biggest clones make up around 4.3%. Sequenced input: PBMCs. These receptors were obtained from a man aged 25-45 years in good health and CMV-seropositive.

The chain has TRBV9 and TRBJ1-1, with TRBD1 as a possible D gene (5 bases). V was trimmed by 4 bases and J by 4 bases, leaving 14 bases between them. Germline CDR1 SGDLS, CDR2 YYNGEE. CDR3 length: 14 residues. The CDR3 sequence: CASSPPGGFTEAFF. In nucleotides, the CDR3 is TGTGCCAGCAGCCCCCCCGGGGGTTTCACTGAAGCTTTCTTT.

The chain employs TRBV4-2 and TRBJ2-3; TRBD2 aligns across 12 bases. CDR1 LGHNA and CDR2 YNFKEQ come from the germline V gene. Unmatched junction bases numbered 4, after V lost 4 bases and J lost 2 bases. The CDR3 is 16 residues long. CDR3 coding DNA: TGTGCCAGCAGCCGGACTAGCGGGGTCGACACAGATACGCAGTATTTT. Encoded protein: CASSRTSGVDTDTQYF.

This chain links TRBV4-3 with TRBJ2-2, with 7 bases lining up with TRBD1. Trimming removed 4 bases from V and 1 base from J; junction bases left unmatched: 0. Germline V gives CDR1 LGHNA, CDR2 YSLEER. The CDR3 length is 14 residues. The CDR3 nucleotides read TGCGCCAGCAGCCGGACAGGGAACACCGGGGAGCTGTTTTTT. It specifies CASSRTGNTGELFF.

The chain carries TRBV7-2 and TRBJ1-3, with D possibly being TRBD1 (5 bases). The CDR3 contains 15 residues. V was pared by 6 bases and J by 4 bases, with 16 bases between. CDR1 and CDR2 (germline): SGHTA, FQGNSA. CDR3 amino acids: CASRDGEGPGNTIYF. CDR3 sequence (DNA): TGTGCCAGCAGGGACGGGGAGGGACCCGGAAACACCATATATTTT.

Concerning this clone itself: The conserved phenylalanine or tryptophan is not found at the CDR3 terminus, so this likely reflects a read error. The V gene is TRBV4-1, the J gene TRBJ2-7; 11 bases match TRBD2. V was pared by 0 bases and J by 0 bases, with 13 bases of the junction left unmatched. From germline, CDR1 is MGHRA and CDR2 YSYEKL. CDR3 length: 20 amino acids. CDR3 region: CASSQDSRRTSGRTSYEQYL. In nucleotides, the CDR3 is TGCGCCAGCAGCCAAGACTCAAGGAGGACTAGCGGGCGAACCTCCTACGAGCAGTACCTC.

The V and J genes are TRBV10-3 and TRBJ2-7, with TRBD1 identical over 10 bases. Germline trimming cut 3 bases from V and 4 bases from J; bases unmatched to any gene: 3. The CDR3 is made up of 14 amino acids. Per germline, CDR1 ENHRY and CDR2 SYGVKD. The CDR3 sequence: CAISEGTGVYEQYF. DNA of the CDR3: TGTGCCATCAGTGAAGGGACAGGGGTGTACGAGCAGTACTTC.

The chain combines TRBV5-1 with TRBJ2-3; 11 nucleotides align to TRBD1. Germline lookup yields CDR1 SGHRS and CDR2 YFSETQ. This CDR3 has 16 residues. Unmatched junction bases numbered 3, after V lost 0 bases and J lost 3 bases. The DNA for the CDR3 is TGCGCCAGCAGCTTGGCGGGACAGGGGGTGACAGATACGCAGTATTTT. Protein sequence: CASSLAGQGVTDTQYF. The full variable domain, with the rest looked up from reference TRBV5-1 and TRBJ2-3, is KAGVTQTPRYLIKTRGQQVTLSCSPISGHRSVSWYQQTPGQGLQFLFEYFSETQRNKGNFPGRFSGRQFSNSRSEMNVSTLELGDSALYLCASSLAGQGVTDTQYFGPGTRLTVL.

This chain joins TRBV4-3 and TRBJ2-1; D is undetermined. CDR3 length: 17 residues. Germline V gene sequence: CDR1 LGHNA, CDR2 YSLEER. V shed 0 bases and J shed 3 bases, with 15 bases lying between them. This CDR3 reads CASSQDMAENGYNEQFF. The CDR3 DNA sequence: TGCGCCAGCAGCCAAGATATGGCGGAAAATGGCTACAATGAGCAGTTCTTC.

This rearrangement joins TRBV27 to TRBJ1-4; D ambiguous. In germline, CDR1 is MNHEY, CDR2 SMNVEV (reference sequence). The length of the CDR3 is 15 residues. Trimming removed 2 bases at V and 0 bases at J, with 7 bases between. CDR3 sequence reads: CASSLTYATNEKLFF. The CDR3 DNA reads TGTGCCAGCAGTTTAACTTACGCAACTAATGAAAAACTGTTTTTT.

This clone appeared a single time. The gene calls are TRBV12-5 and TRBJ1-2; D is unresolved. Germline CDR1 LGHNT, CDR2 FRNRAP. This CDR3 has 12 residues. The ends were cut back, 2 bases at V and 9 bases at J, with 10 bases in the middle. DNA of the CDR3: TGTGCTAGTGGTTTGTACCATAGCAGCTACACCTTC. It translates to CASGLYHSSYTF.

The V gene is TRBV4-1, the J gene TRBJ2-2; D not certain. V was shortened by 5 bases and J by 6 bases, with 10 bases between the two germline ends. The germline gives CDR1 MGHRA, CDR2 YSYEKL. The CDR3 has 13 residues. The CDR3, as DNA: TGCGCCAGCAGCATTCCCCCTGCCGGGGAGCTGTTTTTT. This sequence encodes CASSIPPAGELFF.

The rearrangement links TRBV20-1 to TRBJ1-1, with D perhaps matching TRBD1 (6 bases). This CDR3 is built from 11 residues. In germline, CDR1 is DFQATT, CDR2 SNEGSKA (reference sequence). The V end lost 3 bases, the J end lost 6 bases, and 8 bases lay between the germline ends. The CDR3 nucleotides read TGCAGTGCTAGCAGGGGAGCTGAAGCTTTCTTT. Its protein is CSASRGAEAFF.

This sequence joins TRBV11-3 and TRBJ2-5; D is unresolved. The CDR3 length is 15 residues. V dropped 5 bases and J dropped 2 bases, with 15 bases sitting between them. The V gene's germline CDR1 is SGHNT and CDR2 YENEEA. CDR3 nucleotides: TGTGCCAGCAGCGAATTTCGCGCGTCACAAGAGACCCAGTACTTC. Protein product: CASSEFRASQETQYF.

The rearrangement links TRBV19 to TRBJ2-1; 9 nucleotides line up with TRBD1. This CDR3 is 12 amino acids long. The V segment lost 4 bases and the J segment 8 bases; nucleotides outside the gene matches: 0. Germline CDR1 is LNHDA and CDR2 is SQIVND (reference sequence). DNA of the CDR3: TGTGCCAGTAGTAGGACAGGGGATGAGCAGTTCTTC. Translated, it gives CASSRTGDEQFF.

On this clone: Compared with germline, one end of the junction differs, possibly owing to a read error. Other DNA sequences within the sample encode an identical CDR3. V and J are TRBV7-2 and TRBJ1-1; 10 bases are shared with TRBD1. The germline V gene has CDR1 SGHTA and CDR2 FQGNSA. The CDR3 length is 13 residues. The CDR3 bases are TGTGCCAGCAGCCGGGACAGGGGCGCTGAGGCTTTCTTT. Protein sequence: CASSRDRGAEAFF.

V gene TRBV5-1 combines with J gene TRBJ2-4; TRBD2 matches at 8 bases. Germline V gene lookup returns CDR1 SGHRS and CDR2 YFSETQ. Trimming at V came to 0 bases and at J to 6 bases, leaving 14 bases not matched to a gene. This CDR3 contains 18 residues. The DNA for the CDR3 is TGCGCCAGCAGCTTGGAGAGTCTAGCGGGCCTAACGGGAAACATTCAGTACTTC. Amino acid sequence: CASSLESLAGLTGNIQYF.

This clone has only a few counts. Here the CDR3 DNA reads TGTGCCATCAGTGACTCGAGGGGATTTAGCGGGACGGAGACCCAGTACTTC. Translating gives CAISDSRGFSGTETQYF. This sequence joins TRBV10-3 and TRBJ2-5, with TRBD2 matching 8 bases. The CDR3 consists of 17 residues. Trimming cost V 3 bases and J 5 bases; bases outside gene matches: 14. The germline gives CDR1 ENHRY, CDR2 SYGVKD.

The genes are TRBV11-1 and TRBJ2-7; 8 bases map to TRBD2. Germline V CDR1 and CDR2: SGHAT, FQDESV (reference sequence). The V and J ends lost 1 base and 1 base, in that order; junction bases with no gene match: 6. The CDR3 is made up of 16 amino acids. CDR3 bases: TGTGCCAGCAGCTTAGGAGGTAGCGGGATTTCCTACGAGCAGTACTTC. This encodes CASSLGGSGISYEQYF.

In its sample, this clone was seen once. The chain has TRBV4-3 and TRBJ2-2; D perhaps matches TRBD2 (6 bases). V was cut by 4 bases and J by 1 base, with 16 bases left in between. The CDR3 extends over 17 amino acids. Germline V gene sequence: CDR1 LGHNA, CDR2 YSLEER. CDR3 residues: CASSRLLGGRNTGELFF. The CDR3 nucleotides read TGCGCCAGCAGCCGATTACTCGGAGGGAGGAACACCGGGGAGCTGTTTTTT.

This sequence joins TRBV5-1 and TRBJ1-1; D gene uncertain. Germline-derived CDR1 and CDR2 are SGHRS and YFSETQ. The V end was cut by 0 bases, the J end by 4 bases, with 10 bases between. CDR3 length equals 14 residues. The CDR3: CASSLAGGITEAFF. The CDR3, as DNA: TGCGCCAGCAGCTTGGCCGGAGGGATCACTGAAGCTTTCTTT. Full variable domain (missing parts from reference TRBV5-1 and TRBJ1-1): KAGVTQTPRYLIKTRGQQVTLSCSPISGHRSVSWYQQTPGQGLQFLFEYFSETQRNKGNFPGRFSGRQFSNSRSEMNVSTLELGDSALYLCASSLAGGITEAFFGQGTRLTVV.

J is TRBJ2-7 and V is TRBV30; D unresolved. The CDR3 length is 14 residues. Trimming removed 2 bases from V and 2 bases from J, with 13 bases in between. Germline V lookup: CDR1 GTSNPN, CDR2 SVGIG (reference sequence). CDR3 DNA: TGTGCCTGGAGTTCGCGCCGGGTCCCCTACGAGCAGTACTTC. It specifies CAWSSRRVPYEQYF.

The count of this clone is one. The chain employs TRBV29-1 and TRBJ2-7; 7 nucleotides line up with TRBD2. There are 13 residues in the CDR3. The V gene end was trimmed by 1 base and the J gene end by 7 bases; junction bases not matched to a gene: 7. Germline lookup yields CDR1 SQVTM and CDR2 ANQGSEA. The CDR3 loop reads CSVEGGPGREQYF. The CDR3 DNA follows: TGCAGCGTTGAAGGGGGTCCCGGGAGGGAGCAGTACTTC.

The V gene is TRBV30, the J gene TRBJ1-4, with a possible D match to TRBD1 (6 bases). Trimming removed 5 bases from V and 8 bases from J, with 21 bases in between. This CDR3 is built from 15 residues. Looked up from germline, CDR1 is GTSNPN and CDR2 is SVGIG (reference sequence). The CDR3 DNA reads TGTGCCTGGGAGGGAACCACAGGGAGAAGGGAAAAACTGTTTTTT. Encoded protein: CAWEGTTGRREKLFF.

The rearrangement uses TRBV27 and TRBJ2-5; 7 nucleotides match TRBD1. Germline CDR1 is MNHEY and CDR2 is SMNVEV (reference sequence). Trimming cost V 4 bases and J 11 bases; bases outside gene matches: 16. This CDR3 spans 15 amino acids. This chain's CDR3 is CASSSRTGNPVEQYF. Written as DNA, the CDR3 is TGTGCCAGCAGTTCCAGGACAGGTAACCCTGTCGAACAGTACTTC.